These T cell receptor beta chains were read from a single sample in a study of cytomegalovirus exposure and HLA in healthy donors. Sequenced by immunoSEQ multiplex PCR; TCRdb stores in-frame clones only, minus some. The data show fewer than 200,000 clones, with roughly 84% seen just once and less than 2% held by the top ten. Specimen: PBMCs. The receptors come from a male donor in good health and CMV-seronegative. The CDR3 runs from the conserved cysteine through the conserved F or W. D genes are given only for firm matches. Some rows mark clone size as missing; the rest say once, few, many or name a class of expanded clone.

V gene: TRBV10-2; clone size: -; J gene: TRBJ1-2; D gene: -; CDR3 DNA: TGCGCCAGCAGTGAGGGGGAGGGCTATGGCTACACCTTC; CDR3 protein: CASSEGEGYGYTF
V gene: TRBV5-1; clone size: few; J gene: TRBJ1-4; D gene: -; CDR3 DNA: TGCGCCAGCAGCTTGGCCCGGGGAAATGAAAAACTGTTTTTT; CDR3 protein: CASSLARGNEKLFF
V gene: TRBV7-2; clone size: -; J gene: TRBJ1-2; D gene: TRBD1; CDR3 DNA: TGTGCCAGCAGCCCCCAGGGACAGGGAAACTATGGCTACACCTTC; CDR3 protein: CASSPQGQGNYGYTF
V gene: TRBV5-1; clone size: -; J gene: TRBJ1-4; D gene: TRBD1; CDR3 DNA: TGCGCCAGCAGCTTGGTCGGAGGGGGCCGTAATGAAAAACTGTTTTTT; CDR3 protein: CASSLVGGGRNEKLFF
V gene: TRBV30; clone size: once; J gene: TRBJ2-1; D gene: TRBD2; CDR3 DNA: TGTGCCTGGAGTGTAAGGCGGCTAGCGGGAAATGAGCAGTTCTTC; CDR3 protein: CAWSVRRLAGNEQFF
V gene: TRBV6-1; clone size: -; J gene: TRBJ2-7; D gene: -; CDR3 DNA: TGTGCCAGCAGAGGAAGTGCGGGAAACGAGCAGTACTTC; CDR3 protein: CASRGSAGNEQYF
V gene: TRBV27; clone size: few; J gene: TRBJ1-3; D gene: -; CDR3 DNA: TGTGCCAGCAGTCCCGGCGGCTCTGGAAACACCATATATTTT; CDR3 protein: CASSPGGSGNTIYF
V gene: TRBV2; clone size: once; J gene: TRBJ1-5; D gene: -; CDR3 DNA: TGTGCCAGCAGTGAAGCCCACCCAGGGCAGCCCCAGCATTTT; CDR3 protein: CASSEAHPGQPQHF
V gene: TRBV6-5; clone size: once; J gene: TRBJ1-2; D gene: -; CDR3 DNA: TGTGCCAGCAGTTACTCACCAGCGCCCGGCGGAGATGGCTACACCTTC; CDR3 protein: CASSYSPAPGGDGYTF
V gene: TRBV12-5; clone size: -; J gene: TRBJ1-5; D gene: TRBD1; CDR3 DNA: TGTGCTAGTGGTTTATCTGGGGGACAGGGCTACCAGCATTTT; CDR3 protein: CASGLSGGQGYQHF
V gene: TRBV19; clone size: -; J gene: TRBJ2-2; D gene: TRBD1; CDR3 DNA: TGTGCCAGTAGGGGGGACAGACAAGGCACCGGGGAGCTGTTTTTT; CDR3 protein: CASRGDRQGTGELFF
V gene: TRBV18; clone size: -; J gene: TRBJ2-5; D gene: TRBD2; CDR3 DNA: TGTGCCAGCTCACCACCTGCGGGGGGTGAGACCCAGTACTTC; CDR3 protein: CASSPPAGGETQYF
V gene: TRBV15; clone size: -; J gene: TRBJ1-1; D gene: -; CDR3 DNA: TGTGCCACCAGCAGACAGGATGTCTCTGAAGCTTTCTTT; CDR3 protein: CATSRQDVSEAFF
V gene: TRBV7-9; clone size: -; J gene: TRBJ2-7; D gene: TRBD2; CDR3 DNA: TGTGCCAGCAGCCCTCAGACTAGCGGGGTTCTCTCCTACGAGCAGTACTTC; CDR3 protein: CASSPQTSGVLSYEQYF
V gene: TRBV5-1; clone size: -; J gene: TRBJ1-1; D gene: TRBD1; CDR3 DNA: TGCGCCAGCAGGCGGACAGGGGGCTACCCTCCCAACACTGAAGCTTTCTTT; CDR3 protein: CASRRTGGYPPNTEAFF
V gene: TRBV5-1; clone size: -; J gene: TRBJ1-4; D gene: -; CDR3 DNA: TGCGCCAGCAGCTCGGGCAGGGCAAATGAAAAACTGTTTTTT; CDR3 protein: CASSSGRANEKLFF
V gene: TRBV19; clone size: -; J gene: TRBJ2-3; D gene: TRBD1; CDR3 DNA: TGTGCCAGTAGTCAACAGGGGACCACAGATACGCAGTATTTT; CDR3 protein: CASSQQGTTDTQYF
V gene: TRBV18; clone size: -; J gene: TRBJ1-1; D gene: TRBD1; CDR3 DNA: TGTGCCAGCTCACGTGCAGGGGGGAGTGAAGCTTTCTTT; CDR3 protein: CASSRAGGSEAFF
V gene: TRBV5-1; clone size: -; J gene: TRBJ2-3; D gene: TRBD2; CDR3 DNA: TGCGCCAGCAGCTTGGGGACTAGCGGGTCAGATACGCAGTATTTT; CDR3 protein: CASSLGTSGSDTQYF
V gene: TRBV6-6; clone size: -; J gene: TRBJ1-1; D gene: -; CDR3 DNA: TGTGCCAGCAGTTACGACACAGGGTGGAGGACTGAAGCTTTCTTT; CDR3 protein: CASSYDTGWRTEAFF
V gene: TRBV11-2; clone size: -; J gene: TRBJ2-7; D gene: TRBD2; CDR3 DNA: TGTGCCAGCAGCCCTATGGGACTACGAGGGCACGAGCAGTACTTC; CDR3 protein: CASSPMGLRGHEQYF
V gene: TRBV7-9; clone size: -; J gene: TRBJ1-6; D gene: TRBD1; CDR3 DNA: TGTGCCAGCAGCTCCGGGACAGGGGATCGCTCACCCCTCCACTTT; CDR3 protein: CASSSGTGDRSPLHF
V gene: TRBV7-3; clone size: -; J gene: TRBJ1-1; D gene: TRBD1; CDR3 DNA: TGTGCCAGCAGCCGTGGGACAGGGGTTGCAGACACTGAAGCTTTCTTT; CDR3 protein: CASSRGTGVADTEAFF
V gene: TRBV5-4; clone size: few; J gene: TRBJ2-1; D gene: TRBD2; CDR3 DNA: TGTGCCAGCAGGATGACTAGCGGGGGCTTCAATGAGCAGTTCTTC; CDR3 protein: CASRMTSGGFNEQFF
V gene: TRBV19; clone size: -; J gene: TRBJ1-1; D gene: -; CDR3 DNA: TGTGCCAGTAGTCTAAGACCAGGGGCGAACACTGAAGCTTTCTTT; CDR3 protein: CASSLRPGANTEAFF
V gene: TRBV9; clone size: -; J gene: TRBJ2-3; D gene: -; CDR3 DNA: TGTGCCAGCAGCGTTGAGACTAAAAAAGCGCTGCAGTATTTT; CDR3 protein: CASSVETKKALQYF
V gene: TRBV27; clone size: -; J gene: TRBJ2-1; D gene: -; CDR3 DNA: TGTGCCAGCGGTCGACGAGGGACCTACAATGAGCAGTTCTTC; CDR3 protein: CASGRRGTYNEQFF
V gene: TRBV7-3; clone size: -; J gene: TRBJ2-3; D gene: TRBD2; CDR3 DNA: TGTGCCAGCAGCTTAATCCCTAGCGGGGTCTCTGGGGATACGCAGTATTTT; CDR3 protein: CASSLIPSGVSGDTQYF
V gene: TRBV27; clone size: -; J gene: TRBJ2-1; D gene: -; CDR3 DNA: TGTGCCAGCTCAACAGGGTATTCGTTTGAGCAGTTCTTC; CDR3 protein: CASSTGYSFEQFF
V gene: TRBV5-5; clone size: -; J gene: TRBJ2-7; D gene: TRBD1; CDR3 DNA: TGTGCCAGCAGCCCCGCCCTCGGGACAGGGTTGCACGAGCAGTACTTC; CDR3 protein: CASSPALGTGLHEQYF
V gene: TRBV5-1; clone size: -; J gene: TRBJ2-5; D gene: TRBD2; CDR3 DNA: TGCGCCAGCAGCAGCGGGGGAGGTCAAGAGACCCAGTACTTC; CDR3 protein: CASSSGGGQETQYF
V gene: TRBV19; clone size: few; J gene: TRBJ1-2; D gene: TRBD1; CDR3 DNA: TGTGCCAGTAGTACCCAGGGGGCTGGATATGGCTACACCTTC; CDR3 protein: CASSTQGAGYGYTF
V gene: TRBV15; clone size: once; J gene: TRBJ2-5; D gene: TRBD1; CDR3 DNA: TGTGCCACCAAAGGGGGCGCAGGGACAGAGACCCAGTACTTC; CDR3 protein: CATKGGAGTETQYF
V gene: TRBV5-5; clone size: -; J gene: TRBJ1-2; D gene: TRBD1; CDR3 DNA: TGTGCCAGCAGCTGGGCGACAGGGGACCACGGCTACACCTTC; CDR3 protein: CASSWATGDHGYTF
V gene: TRBV7-3; clone size: few; J gene: TRBJ2-6; D gene: TRBD1; CDR3 DNA: TGTGCCAGCAGCATCCCGACAGGGCCTGGGGCCAACGTCCTGACTTTC; CDR3 protein: CASSIPTGPGANVLTF